What follows are 14 T cell receptor beta chains derived from one specimen sequenced in a study of T cell changes during pregnancy in multiple sclerosis. Some clones are missing from TCRdb's copy, which holds only in-frame ones; the method was immunoSEQ multiplex PCR. Of 30,000 to 40,000 clones listed, over 85% were seen once; the top ten hold 0.45% to 0.65%. The starting material was CD4+ T cells from peripheral blood mononuclear cells, obtained before pregnancy. These receptors were taken from a female donor with multiple sclerosis, enrolled in a pregnancy study.

This sequence joins TRBV18 and TRBJ1-1, with a tentative D call TRBD1 (5 bases). CDR1 KGHSH and CDR2 LQKENI come from the germline V gene. Deletions cut 8 bases from V and 0 bases from J, with 19 bases between. The CDR3 has 16 amino acids. The CDR3 protein is CASAGRGRTMNTEAFF. In nucleotides, the CDR3 is TGTGCCAGCGCCGGGAGGGGAAGGACTATGAACACTGAAGCTTTCTTT.

The chain joins TRBV5-8 to TRBJ1-5, with 7 bases matching TRBD1. Trimming removed 4 bases from V and 7 bases from J; junction bases left unmatched: 11. Germline V gene lookup returns CDR1 SGHTS and CDR2 YDEGEE. The CDR3 contains 15 residues. Here the CDR3 reads CASSLGATGSQPQHF. Written as DNA, the CDR3 is TGTGCCAGCAGCCTTGGGGCGACAGGGTCGCAGCCCCAGCATTTT.

The chain employs TRBV15 and TRBJ1-1; the D is unclear. Germline V gene lookup returns CDR1 LNHNV and CDR2 YYDKDF (reference sequence). Trimming pared 1 base from V and 4 bases from J, leaving 10 bases between. The CDR3 totals 14 residues. The CDR3 region has the DNA TGTGCCACCAGCAGAGGAGAGCGATCCACTGAAGCTTTCTTT. It is translated as CATSRGERSTEAFF.

The chain uses TRBV7-9 and TRBJ1-1; D not certain. The CDR3 covers 16 residues. V lost 3 bases to trimming and J lost 0 bases, with 14 bases between them. Per germline, CDR1 SEHNR and CDR2 FQNEAQ (reference sequence). The CDR3 loop is CASSLSLAGMNTEAFF. The DNA for the CDR3 is TGTGCCAGCAGCTTGTCGCTCGCAGGAATGAACACTGAAGCTTTCTTT. The full variable domain, rest sourced from reference TRBV7-9 and TRBJ1-1, is DTGVSQNPRHKITKRGQNVTFRCDPISEHNRLYWYRQTLGQGPEFLTYFQNEAQLEKSRLLSDRFSAERPKGSFSTLEIQRTEQGDSAMYLCASSLSLAGMNTEAFFGQGTRLTVV.

The CDR3 DNA sequence: TGTGCCAGCAGTGAATCCAGGGGGCTCGGGCAGCCCCAGCATTTT. It is translated as CASSESRGLGQPQHF. The chain carries TRBV2 and TRBJ1-5, with 8 bases matching TRBD1. The CDR3 length is 15 residues. Trimming removed 2 bases from V and 7 bases from J; junction bases left unmatched: 7. Germline CDR1 and CDR2: SNHLY and FYNNEI.

In its sample, this clone was seen once. V usage is TRBV4-3 and J usage is TRBJ2-7; the D gene is possibly TRBD2 (6 bases). Germline V gene data show CDR1 as LGHNA and CDR2 as YSLEER. V was trimmed by 1 base and J by 2 bases, leaving 15 bases between them. The CDR3 has 16 amino acids. The CDR3 here is CASSQGAWGRTYEQYF. The CDR3 bases are TGCGCCAGCAGCCAAGGCGCATGGGGGAGGACCTACGAGCAGTACTTC.

The V and J genes are TRBV18 and TRBJ1-1; possibly TRBD1 for D (5 bases). V lost 1 base to trimming and J lost 0 bases, with 12 bases between them. Germline V gene sequence: CDR1 KGHSH, CDR2 LQKENI. The CDR3 loop spans 16 amino acids. The CDR3, as DNA: TGTGCCAGCTCACCACGACAGTCGGACCTGAACACTGAAGCTTTCTTT. It codes for CASSPRQSDLNTEAFF.

CDR3 DNA sequence: TGTGCCAGCAAGGGGGGGCCCGGCGGGGGCGAGGAGACCCAGTACTTC. This translates into CASKGGPGGGEETQYF. This chain connects TRBV7-2 to TRBJ2-5; TRBD2 might be the D (7 bases). Germline V gives CDR1 SGHTA, CDR2 FQGNSA. The germline V and J ends were trimmed by 7 bases and 5 bases, with 23 bases remaining between them. The length of the CDR3 is 16 residues.

This chain links TRBV11-2 with TRBJ2-3; 8 bases align to TRBD2. The CDR3 totals 14 residues. Germline V CDR1 and CDR2: SGHAT, FQNNGV. With 1 base clipped from V and 4 bases from J, the junction kept 1 base outside the gene matches. CDR3: CASSLGGLADTQYF. The CDR3 DNA follows: TGTGCCAGCAGCTTAGGGGGACTAGCAGATACGCAGTATTTT.

CDR3 sequence: CASSRTTGGDTQYF. The CDR3 region has the DNA TGCGCCAGCAGCCGGACTACAGGGGGAGATACGCAGTATTTT. The chain recombines TRBV4-3 with TRBJ2-3; TRBD1 aligns across 8 bases. CDR1 and CDR2 (germline): LGHNA, YSLEER. This CDR3 has 14 amino acids. V was clipped by 4 bases and J by 5 bases; unmatched bases: 5.

The V gene is TRBV6-5, the J gene TRBJ2-5, with D possibly being TRBD1 (5 bases). V lost 6 bases and J 7 bases, leaving 15 bases between the germline ends. This CDR3 has 13 residues. The germline V gene has CDR1 MNHEY and CDR2 SVGAGI. The CDR3 is CASSLNRPGTQYF. The CDR3 DNA is TGTGCCAGCAGCCTCAACAGGCCGGGGACCCAGTACTTC.

The chain carries TRBV27 and TRBJ2-7; TRBD2 agrees at 7 bases. The germline gives CDR1 MNHEY, CDR2 SMNVEV (reference sequence). This CDR3 region has 13 residues. The V segment lost 5 bases and the J segment 6 bases; nucleotides outside the gene matches: 7. CDR3 region: CASSQNGGSEQYF. In nucleotides, the CDR3 is TGTGCCAGCAGTCAAAACGGGGGGTCCGAGCAGTACTTC.

The chain uses TRBV7-2 and TRBJ1-1; 12 bases agree with TRBD1. Germline values: CDR1 SGHTA, CDR2 FQGNSA. The CDR3 sequence is 14 residues long. V gave up 7 bases and J gave up 6 bases; unmatched junction bases: 6. The CDR3 here is CASKRDRGHPEAFF. The CDR3 nucleotides are TGTGCCAGCAAGAGGGACAGGGGGCACCCTGAAGCTTTCTTT.

V gene TRBV7-2 combines with J gene TRBJ1-3; possibly TRBD1 for D (5 bases). The CDR3 consists of 14 residues. Trimming stripped 5 bases from V and 0 bases from J, with 8 bases between. Germline CDR1 and CDR2: SGHTA and FQGNSA. The CDR3 DNA is TGTGCCAGCAGCCGACAGTTCTCTGGAAACACCATATATTTT. It translates to CASSRQFSGNTIYF.